Each of the 29 T cell receptor beta chains below was sequenced from the same sample in a study of Ad26.COV2.S vaccination and SARS-CoV-2 variants. Treatment denoted: about 20 received Ad26.COV2.S at low or high dose, single or two shots; 5 received placebo; per-sample allocation not given. It was on day 63 after the first vaccine or placebo injection that samples were taken. Data came from immunoSEQ multiplex PCR; TCRdb stores just in-frame clones and leaves some out. The sample has about 350,000 clones, approximately 81% seen once. The sequencing used peripheral blood, collected in a trial of Ad26.COV2.S vaccine versus placebo. These TCRs come from a person aged 18-60 years who received the Ad26.COV2.S COVID-19 vaccine or a placebo.

The sample holds a few counts of this clone. The V call is TRBV19, the J call TRBJ2-2, with TRBD2 identical over 12 bases. CDR3 length: 17 residues. Per the germline V gene, CDR1 is LNHDA and CDR2 is SQIVND (reference sequence). V lost 4 bases and J lost 4; bases outside the gene matches: 7. The DNA for the CDR3 is TGTGCCAGTAGTACCAGGACTAGCGGGAAAGCCACCGGGGAGCTGTTTTTT. As protein: CASSTRTSGKATGELFF.

This chain links TRBV30 with TRBJ1-5; perhaps TRBD1 as D (6 bases). V was clipped by 3 bases and J by 7 bases, with 16 bases between them. Germline values: CDR1 GTSNPN, CDR2 SVGIG (reference sequence). The CDR3 consists of 14 residues. CDR3 nucleotides: TGTGCCTGGAGCCCTTGGGGGGCCGGGCAGCCCCAGCATTTT. It translates to CAWSPWGAGQPQHF.

The chain employs TRBV11-3 and TRBJ2-1; 12 bases match TRBD1. The trim removed 4 bases at V and 12 bases at J, leaving 10 bases unmatched. Per germline, CDR1 SGHNT and CDR2 YENEEA. The CDR3 runs 15 residues. CDR3 DNA sequence: TGTGCCAGCAGCTCTGATCCGGGACAGGGGGCTGGGCAGTTCTTC. It codes for CASSSDPGQGAGQFF.

This chain uses TRBV28 with TRBJ2-1; 9 nucleotides align to TRBD1. The germline gives CDR1 MDHEN, CDR2 SYDVKM. This CDR3 has 15 residues. V was pared by 6 bases and J by 6 bases, with 9 bases of the junction left unmatched. CDR3 protein: CASSKPGQGVNEQFF. As DNA, the CDR3 is TGTGCCAGCAGCAAACCGGGACAGGGAGTCAATGAGCAGTTCTTC. Full variable domain (rest looked up from reference TRBV28 and TRBJ2-1): DVKVTQSSRYLVKRTGEKVFLECVQDMDHENMFWYRQDPGLGLRLIYFSYDVKMKEKGDIPEGYSVSREKKERFSLILESASTNQTSMYLCASSKPGQGVNEQFFGPGTRLTVL.

This chain uses TRBV9 with TRBJ2-7, with 7 bases that match TRBD1. Germline V gene sequence: CDR1 SGDLS, CDR2 YYNGEE. V shed 0 bases, J shed 3 bases, and the junction held 3 bases outside the gene matches. The CDR3 is 14 residues long. For the CDR3, the DNA is TGTGCCAGCAGCGTAGGACAGGGCTTCTACGAGCAGTACTTC. It yields the protein CASSVGQGFYEQYF.

This chain links TRBV7-2 with TRBJ2-7; tentatively, D is TRBD2 (6 bases). This CDR3 is 11 amino acids long. V was cut by 8 bases and J by 6 bases, with 11 bases left in between. Germline CDR1 SGHTA, CDR2 FQGNSA. CDR3: CASAEGFEQYF. In nucleotides, the CDR3 is TGTGCCAGCGCGGAGGGATTCGAGCAGTACTTC.

The table lists this clone with a few counts. The CDR3 DNA sequence: TGTGCCAGCGGACCAGTCTCCTACGAGCAGTACTTC. It is translated as CASGPVSYEQYF. The chain combines TRBV27 with TRBJ2-7; D unclear. Germline V gene data show CDR1 as MNHEY and CDR2 as SMNVEV (reference sequence). V dropped 8 bases and J dropped 0 bases, with 8 bases sitting between them. CDR3 size: 12 residues.

This sequence joins TRBV15 and TRBJ1-4; D not resolved. The CDR3 runs to 15 residues. Germline values: CDR1 LNHNV, CDR2 YYDKDF (reference sequence). V lost 0 bases and J 6 bases, leaving 11 bases between the germline ends. The CDR3: CATSRDSGWDEKLFF. DNA for the CDR3: TGTGCCACCAGCAGAGATTCGGGGTGGGATGAAAAACTGTTTTTT.

This chain joins TRBV5-1 and TRBJ1-6; 7 bases match TRBD1. This CDR3 has 15 amino acids. The germline CDR1 and CDR2 sequences are SGHRS and YFSETQ. Trimming cost V 2 bases and J 7 bases; bases outside gene matches: 6. CDR3 coding DNA: TGCGCCAGCAGCTTCGACAGGGTGATCAATTCACCCCTCCACTTT. It specifies CASSFDRVINSPLHF.

This chain links TRBV6-4 with TRBJ2-7; D is perhaps TRBD2 (5 bases). Germline lookup yields CDR1 MRHNA and CDR2 SNTAGT. The CDR3 consists of 15 residues. With 2 bases removed from V and 0 bases from J, the gap between germline ends came to 11 bases. CDR3 loop: CASSDTLGSSYEQYF. The CDR3 DNA is TGTGCCAGCAGTGACACTTTGGGGAGCTCCTACGAGCAGTACTTC.

A word on this clone: This specimen includes other DNA sequences encoding the same CDR3. This chain links TRBV27 with TRBJ1-5; D is unresolved. The CDR3 runs to 13 residues. Germline V gives CDR1 MNHEY, CDR2 SMNVEV (reference sequence). Trimming left V 1 base short and J 5 bases short, with 6 bases between. DNA of the CDR3: TGTGCCAGCAGTTTATTTTGGGATCAGCCCCAGCATTTT. Its translation is CASSLFWDQPQHF.

The V and J genes are TRBV27 and TRBJ2-2, with 7 nucleotides matching TRBD1. The CDR3 spans 17 residues. Germline V gene data show CDR1 as MNHEY and CDR2 as SMNVEV (reference sequence). With 3 bases clipped from V and 0 bases from J, the junction kept 7 bases outside the gene matches. The chain's CDR3 is CASSLGQPLANTGELFF. In DNA, the CDR3 is TGTGCCAGCAGTTTGGGACAGCCCCTCGCGAACACCGGGGAGCTGTTTTTT.

For this clone: Different DNA sequences within this sample yield the same CDR3. This chain links TRBV6-5 with TRBJ1-1; no clear D. Per germline, CDR1 MNHEY and CDR2 SVGAGI. The CDR3 totals 14 residues. V lost 0 bases, J lost 1 base, and 6 bases lay in between. DNA of the CDR3: TGTGCCAGCAGTTACTCGCTAGGGAACACTGAAGCTTTCTTT. As protein: CASSYSLGNTEAFF.

The V and J genes are TRBV28 and TRBJ2-1; D not resolved. Between the trimmed V and J ends, which lost 2 bases and 10 bases, there was a span of 6 bases. Per the germline V gene, CDR1 is MDHEN and CDR2 is SYDVKM. The CDR3 covers 11 residues. Here the CDR3 DNA reads TGTGCCAGCAGTTTACGGCAAGAGCAGTTCTTC. Translating gives CASSLRQEQFF.

This clone was seen only a few times. V and J are TRBV19 and TRBJ1-2; 7 bases fit TRBD1. V gave up 5 bases and J gave up 5 bases; unmatched junction bases: 8. The CDR3 is 14 residues long. Per germline, CDR1 LNHDA and CDR2 SQIVND (reference sequence). The CDR3 DNA is TGTGCCAGTAGTTTCCCCGGGACAGAATATGGCTACACCTTC. This gives the protein CASSFPGTEYGYTF.

The chain has TRBV6-1 and TRBJ2-2; the D is unclear. V lost 3 bases, J lost 4 bases, and 15 bases lay in between. The CDR3 extends over 16 amino acids. Per germline, CDR1 MNHNS and CDR2 SASEGT. The CDR3 region is CASSDNTRPFTGELFF. DNA for the CDR3: TGTGCCAGCAGTGACAATACCCGGCCGTTCACCGGGGAGCTGTTTTTT.

The CDR3 DNA reads as TGTGCCAACTCGACAGGGGAAATGTACGAGCAGTACTTC. It is translated as CANSTGEMYEQYF. The gene calls are TRBV19 and TRBJ2-7; TRBD1 matches at 8 bases. With V trimmed by 10 bases and J by 4 bases, 9 bases remained unmatched. Germline V gene data show CDR1 as LNHDA and CDR2 as SQIVND (reference sequence). The CDR3 spans 13 residues.

The rearrangement joins TRBV10-3 to TRBJ1-4, with 7 nucleotides matching TRBD1. V trimming: 2 bases; J trimming: 0 bases; junction bases outside the gene matches: 9. CDR1 is ENHRY and CDR2 is SYGVKD in the germline V gene. This CDR3 is 18 amino acids long. CDR3 DNA sequence: TGTGCCATCAGTGAGGCACGGGACAGCCGAACAACTAATGAAAAACTGTTTTTT. This encodes CAISEARDSRTTNEKLFF.

V and J are TRBV27 and TRBJ2-7, with no clear D. Between the trimmed V and J ends, which lost 3 bases and 3 bases, there was a span of 15 bases. Per germline, CDR1 MNHEY and CDR2 SMNVEV (reference sequence). CDR3 length: 15 amino acids. DNA for the CDR3: TGTGCCAGCAGTTTTTCTAAGGGATTGGGCTACGAGCAGTACTTC. Its translation is CASSFSKGLGYEQYF.

This clone was detected only once. Other DNA variants within this sample encode the same CDR3. This chain connects TRBV4-3 to TRBJ2-5; TRBD2 is a possible D gene (5 bases). V lost 0 bases, J lost 1 base, and 9 bases lay in between. Germline loops: CDR1 LGHNA, CDR2 YSLEER. The CDR3 loop spans 15 amino acids. The CDR3 DNA reads TGCGCCAGCAGCCAAGATCGAGGGAGCCAAGAGACCCAGTACTTC. It yields the protein CASSQDRGSQETQYF.

The CDR3 nucleotides read TGTGCCAGCAGTTCCTCATGGGACTCCAGAGGCACAGATACGCAGTATTTT. It translates to CASSSSWDSRGTDTQYF. The chain joins TRBV28 to TRBJ2-3; possible D gene TRBD2, 6 bases. The germline gives CDR1 MDHEN, CDR2 SYDVKM. Trimming took off 4 bases at V and 1 base at J, with 18 bases between the two ends. This CDR3 comprises 17 residues.

V is TRBV2 and J is TRBJ1-4, with D tentatively TRBD1 (5 bases). Germline V CDR1 and CDR2: SNHLY, FYNNEI. This CDR3 has 12 residues. Trimming pared 7 bases from V and 5 bases from J, leaving 8 bases between. CDR3 sequence reads: CASNRGNEKLFF. CDR3 sequence (DNA): TGTGCCAGCAACCGGGGGAATGAAAAACTGTTTTTT.

The chain uses TRBV30 and TRBJ2-5, with TRBD2 as a possible D gene (5 bases). This CDR3 spans 12 amino acids. V lost 5 bases and J 6 bases, leaving 13 bases between the germline ends. In germline, CDR1 is GTSNPN, CDR2 SVGIG (reference sequence). The DNA of the CDR3 is TGTGCCTGGGACCGGGGTTTCAAGACCCAGTACTTC. It codes for CAWDRGFKTQYF.

This chain uses TRBV7-9 with TRBJ2-7; D might be TRBD1 (7 bases). The CDR3 loop spans 13 amino acids. Germline V gene lookup returns CDR1 SEHNR and CDR2 FQNEAQ (reference sequence). The V gene lost 6 bases and the J gene lost 5 bases, with 14 bases spanning the gap. The CDR3: CASSQGGGDEQYF. For the CDR3, the DNA is TGTGCCAGCAGTCAGGGGGGCGGGGACGAGCAGTACTTC.

The chain combines TRBV19 with TRBJ2-5; D not resolved. Germline V gene lookup returns CDR1 LNHDA and CDR2 SQIVND (reference sequence). V was pared by 1 base and J by 7 bases, with 10 bases between. This CDR3 is built from 13 residues. The CDR3 region has the DNA TGTGCCAGTAGTATAGGCCAATTTGTGACCCAGTACTTC. Translation: CASSIGQFVTQYF.

This rearrangement joins TRBV7-2 to TRBJ2-1; perhaps D is TRBD1 or TRBD2 (5 bases each). The CDR3 is 15 amino acids. Per germline, CDR1 SGHTA and CDR2 FQGNSA. The V gene lost 5 bases and the J gene lost 4 bases, with 15 bases spanning the gap. CDR3 sequence reads: CASSLGTAPYNEQFF. The DNA of the CDR3 is TGTGCCAGCAGCCTAGGGACGGCTCCTTACAATGAGCAGTTCTTC.

The rearrangement joins TRBV28 to TRBJ2-7, with TRBD2 as a possible D gene (5 bases). V was shortened by 2 bases and J by 2 bases, with 7 bases between the two germline ends. The CDR3 is made up of 13 amino acids. From germline, CDR1 is MDHEN and CDR2 SYDVKM. The CDR3 sequence is CASSLPGAYEQYF. The DNA for the CDR3 is TGTGCCAGCAGTTTACCCGGGGCCTACGAGCAGTACTTC.

V gene TRBV28 combines with J gene TRBJ1-2, with 9 bases that match TRBD1. CDR3 size: 15 residues. CDR1 and CDR2 from the germline V gene are MDHEN and SYDVKM. With 5 bases clipped from V and 4 bases from J, the junction kept 8 bases outside the gene matches. Written as DNA, the CDR3 is TGTGCCAGCAGTCCCCGGGACAGGGAGTTCTATGGCTACACCTTC. Protein sequence: CASSPRDREFYGYTF.

This rearrangement joins TRBV11-2 to TRBJ2-7; no definite D call. This CDR3 region has 15 residues. Per the germline V gene, CDR1 is SGHAT and CDR2 is FQNNGV. V was trimmed by 0 bases and J by 6 bases, leaving 15 bases between them. CDR3 region: CASSLEPLVLVEQYF. The CDR3 coding sequence is TGTGCCAGCAGCTTAGAGCCCCTCGTCCTCGTCGAGCAGTACTTC.